The T cell receptor (beta chain) under discussion was sequenced for a study of PD-L1 blockade in urothelial cancer. The germline V gene encodes CDR1 KGHSH and CDR2 LQKENI. V dropped 2 bases and J dropped 5 bases, with 7 bases sitting between them. The CDR3 runs to 13 residues. Time point described: pretreatment peripheral blood. Assay: immunoSEQ multiplex PCR; the TCRdb copy retains only in-frame clones and omits some. Of 50,000 to 70,000 clones in the sample, about 81% were seen once. The rearrangement joins TRBV18 to TRBJ1-5; D possibly corresponds to TRBD1 (5 bases). This clonotype was obtained from a man in his 70s with urothelial cancer. Source: PBMCs, taken around atezolizumab (anti-PD-L1) treatment. DNA for the CDR3: TGTGCCAGCTCACCAACGGGGGATCAGCCCCAGCATTTT. Protein sequence: CASSPTGDQPQHF.